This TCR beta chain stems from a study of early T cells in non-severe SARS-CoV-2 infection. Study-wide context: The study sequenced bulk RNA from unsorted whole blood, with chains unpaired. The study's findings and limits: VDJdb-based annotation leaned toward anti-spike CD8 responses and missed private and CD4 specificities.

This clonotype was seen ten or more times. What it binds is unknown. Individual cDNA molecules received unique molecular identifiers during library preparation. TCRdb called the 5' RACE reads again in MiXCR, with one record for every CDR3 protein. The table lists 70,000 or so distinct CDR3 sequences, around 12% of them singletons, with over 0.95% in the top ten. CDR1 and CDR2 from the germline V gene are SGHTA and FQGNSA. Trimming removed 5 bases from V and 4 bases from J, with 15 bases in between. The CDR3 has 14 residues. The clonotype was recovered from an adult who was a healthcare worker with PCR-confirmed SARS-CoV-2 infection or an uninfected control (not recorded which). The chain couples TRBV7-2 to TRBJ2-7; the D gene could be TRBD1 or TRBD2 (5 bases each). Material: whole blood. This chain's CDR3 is CASSPPGTEYEQYF. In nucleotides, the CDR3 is TGTGCCAGCAGCCCACCCGGGACGGAATACGAGCAGTACTTC.